This is a list of T cell receptor beta chains from one sample in a study of siplizumab effects on memory and regulatory T cells. Assay used: immunoSEQ multiplex PCR; TCRdb lists only in-frame clones, some missing. The data show roughly 100,000 clones, roughly 97% seen once. Sequencing was done on a sample of naive CD4+ T cells sorted from blood. These receptors originate from a human donor in good health. CDR3s include the opening cysteine and the closing phenylalanine or tryptophan. D genes are given only for firm matches. Rows give clone size only sometimes, using once, few, many, or a class for an expanded clone.

TRBD2 TRBJ2-3 TRBV7-9 . TGTGCCAGCAGCTTACAGCGGGGGACCACAGATACGCAGTATTTT CASSLQRGTTDTQYF
TRBD2 TRBJ2-1 TRBV11-2 . TGTGCCAGCAGCTTACTGACTAGCGGGGGGGCCTTATTCGAGCAGTTCTTC CASSLLTSGGALFEQFF
TRBD2 TRBJ2-1 TRBV27 . TGTGCCAGCAGTTTAGTGGCGGGGGGCCTCGACAATGAGCAGTTCTTC CASSLVAGGLDNEQFF
TRBD1 TRBJ1-4 TRBV28 . TGTGCCAGCAGGCCAGAGGGGGCTGGTAATGAAAAACTGTTTTTT CASRPEGAGNEKLFF
. TRBJ1-1 TRBV7-2 . TGTGCCAGCAGCCCTCCGGCAGGGGTGAACACTGAAGCTTTCTTT CASSPPAGVNTEAFF
. TRBJ1-3 TRBV7-2 once TGTGCCAGCAGACTAGTATCTGCTGGAAACACCATATATTTT CASRLVSAGNTIYF
. TRBJ2-5 TRBV5-1 . TGCGCCAGCAGCCCGGCGGCGGGGCTCCAAGAGACCCAGTACTTC CASSPAAGLQETQYF
. TRBJ2-1 TRBV19 . TGTGCCAGTAGTATCCCGCAGGGAGCCAATGAGCAGTTCTTC CASSIPQGANEQFF
. TRBJ2-2 TRBV2 . TGTGCCAGCAGTGAGGACTACACCGGGGAGCTGTTTTTT CASSEDYTGELFF
TRBD1 TRBJ1-1 TRBV6-1 . TGTGCCAGCAGTGAAGTACAGGGGGTTCACACTGAAGCTTTCTTT CASSEVQGVHTEAFF
. TRBJ1-2 TRBV27 few TGTGCCAGCAGGCCCCTTGGGGGTCAGAACTATGGCTACACCTTC CASRPLGGQNYGYTF
. TRBJ2-5 TRBV6-1 . TGTGCCAGCAGTGAAACCGAGGGTAGGACCCAGTACTTC CASSETEGRTQYF
. TRBJ1-1 TRBV19 . TGTGCCAGTAGGGAGACAGGATTGAACACTGAAGCTTTCTTT CASRETGLNTEAFF
. TRBJ1-1 TRBV19 . TGTGCCAGTAGAACTCAGGGCCATGAAGCTTTCTTT CASRTQGHEAFF
TRBD2 TRBJ2-3 TRBV15 . TGTGCCACCAGCAGCAGGGGGGCCCTAGCGGGGGGCACAGATACGCAGTATTTT CATSSRGALAGGTDTQYF
TRBD2 TRBJ2-5 TRBV7-7 . TGTGCCAGCAGCCGGGGTCGGGGGGGCGCAGGGCAAGAGACCCAGTACTTC CASSRGRGGAGQETQYF
. TRBJ1-6 TRBV21-1 . TGTGCCAGCACCCCTAGAAGGGACAGCCCATACTATAATTCACCCCTCCACTTT CASTPRRDSPYYNSPLHF
. TRBJ1-2 TRBV7-2 . TGTGCCAGCAGCTTAGCCCAGGGTAACTCAAATGGCTACACCTTC CASSLAQGNSNGYTF
TRBD1 TRBJ2-5 TRBV27 . TGTGCCAGCAGCCAGACAGGGTCCGAGGCGACCCAGTACTTC CASSQTGSEATQYF
. TRBJ2-3 TRBV5-1 . TGCGCCAGCAGCTTGGCCACCGCAGATACGCAGTATTTT CASSLATADTQYF
TRBD1 TRBJ1-2 TRBV28 . TGTGCCAGCGAACAGGGGACCTATGGCTACACCTTC CASEQGTYGYTF
TRBD1 TRBJ1-5 TRBV2 . TGTGCCAGCAGTGAGGACAGGGTCCAACTCAATCAGCCCCAGCATTTT CASSEDRVQLNQPQHF
. TRBJ1-2 TRBV7-2 . TGTGCCAGCAGCCCATCCCGGGGAGTCACTAACTATGGCTACACCTTC CASSPSRGVTNYGYTF
TRBD1 TRBJ1-2 TRBV6-6 . TGTGCCAGCAACCAACAGGGGTATGGCTACACCTTC CASNQQGYGYTF
. TRBJ2-1 TRBV7-9 . TGTGCCAGCAGCTCACGGGGGGCACTCTACAATGAGCAGTTCTTC CASSSRGALYNEQFF
TRBD1 TRBJ1-2 TRBV27 . TGTGCCAGCAGTCCCACCCCCGGGACAGGGAACTATGGCTACACCTTC CASSPTPGTGNYGYTF
. TRBJ2-7 TRBV2 . TGTGCCAGCAGTGTGGGGGAGCAGTACTTC CASSVGEQYF
. TRBJ2-5 TRBV10-3 . TGTGCCATCAGTGTCAGCCAAGAGACCCAGTACTTC CAISVSQETQYF
TRBD1 TRBJ2-7 TRBV19 . TGTGCCAGTAGTATGGGCAGGGGGAACTCCTACGAGCAGTACTTC CASSMGRGNSYEQYF
. TRBJ2-3 TRBV6-6 once TGTGCCAGCAGGATGACGGGGGGCACAGATACGCAGTATTTT CASRMTGGTDTQYF
. TRBJ2-1 TRBV28 . TGTGCCAGCAGTCAGGGAGGGACACCAGGTGAGCAGTTCTTC CASSQGGTPGEQFF
TRBD1 TRBJ2-6 TRBV27 . TGTGCCAGCAAGGACAGGGTGAATGGGGCCAACGTCCTGACTTTC CASKDRVNGANVLTF
TRBD1 TRBJ1-2 TRBV5-1 . TGCGCCAGCAGCTTGGGGACAGGGGAGGACTATGGCTACACCTTC CASSLGTGEDYGYTF
TRBD1 TRBJ1-3 TRBV27 . TGTGCCAGCAGGCCGGGACAGCCTGGAAACACCATATATTTT CASRPGQPGNTIYF
TRBD2 TRBJ2-4 TRBV28 . TGTGCCAGCAGCCTTAGCGGGGGGGCTAAAGCCAAAAACATTCAGTACTTC CASSLSGGAKAKNIQYF
TRBD1 TRBJ1-4 TRBV6-5 . TGTGCCAGCAGTTACGGTTCTGGGACAGGGAATGAAAAACTGTTTTTT CASSYGSGTGNEKLFF
. TRBJ1-3 TRBV7-3 . TGTGCCAGCAGCTTAGATTCGGCCAGCAGAAACACCATATATTTT CASSLDSASRNTIYF
. TRBJ2-3 TRBV5-1 . TGCGCCAGCAGCTGGGGGGAGAGCACAGATACGCAGTATTTT CASSWGESTDTQYF
. TRBJ1-4 TRBV28 . TGTGCCAGCAGGGCCGGGCCGACAACTAATGAAAAACTGTTTTTT CASRAGPTTNEKLFF
. TRBJ1-1 TRBV7-3 . TGTGCCAGCAGCTTAAACCCGGGGCTAGACGCTTTCTTT CASSLNPGLDAFF
. TRBJ2-7 TRBV5-5 . TGTGCCAGCAGCTTGGCCTTCGAGCAGTACTTC CASSLAFEQYF
. TRBJ1-2 TRBV30 . TGTGCCTGGAGTGGTGAGGGGAACGGCTACACCTTC CAWSGEGNGYTF
. TRBJ2-1 TRBV6-1 . TGTGCCAGCAGTCGGGTCGTCTACAATGAGCAGTTCTTC CASSRVVYNEQFF
. TRBJ1-5 TRBV10-3 . TGTGCCATCAGCGACCCCCAAAGACCTTTTAGCAATCAGCCCCAGCATTTT CAISDPQRPFSNQPQHF
TRBD2 TRBJ2-7 TRBV5-4 . TGTGCCAGCAGCGGGACTAGGGACGAGCAGTACTTC CASSGTRDEQYF
. TRBJ2-1 TRBV18 . TGTGCCAGCTCACCACCGAACAGCGGGAATGAGCAGTTCTTC CASSPPNSGNEQFF
TRBD1 TRBJ1-1 TRBV5-6 . TGTGCCAGCAGCTTGGGTCCACAGGGGCGGACTGAAGCTTTCTTT CASSLGPQGRTEAFF
TRBD1 TRBJ1-4 TRBV30 . TGTGCCTGGACCCGCGACAGGGGTCATAATGAAAAACTGTTTTTT CAWTRDRGHNEKLFF